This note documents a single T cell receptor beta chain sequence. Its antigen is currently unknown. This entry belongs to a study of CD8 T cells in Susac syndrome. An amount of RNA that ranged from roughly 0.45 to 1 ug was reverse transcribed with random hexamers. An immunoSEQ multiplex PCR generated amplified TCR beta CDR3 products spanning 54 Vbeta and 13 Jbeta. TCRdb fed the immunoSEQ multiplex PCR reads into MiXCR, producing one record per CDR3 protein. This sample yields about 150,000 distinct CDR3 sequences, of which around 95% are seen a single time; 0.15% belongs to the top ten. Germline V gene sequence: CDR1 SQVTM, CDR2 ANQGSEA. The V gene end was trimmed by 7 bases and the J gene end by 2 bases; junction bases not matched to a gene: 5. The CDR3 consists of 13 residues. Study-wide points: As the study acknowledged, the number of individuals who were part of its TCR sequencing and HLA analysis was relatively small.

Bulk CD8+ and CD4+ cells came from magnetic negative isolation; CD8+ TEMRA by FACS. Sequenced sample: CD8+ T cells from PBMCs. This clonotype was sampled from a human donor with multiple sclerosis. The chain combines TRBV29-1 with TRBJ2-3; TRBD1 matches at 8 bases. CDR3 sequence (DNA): TGCAGCGCTCGGGACAGGTACACAGATACGCAGTATTTT. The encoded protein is CSARDRYTDTQYF.